The subject of this entry is one T cell receptor beta chain. These data belong to a study of blood T cell repertoires in COVID-19. Germline V gene lookup returns CDR1 MDHEN and CDR2 SYDVKM. The CDR3 covers 13 residues. V was pared by 3 bases and J by 1 base, with 3 bases between. Authors' processing steps: Amplification of reference gene primers was used by the study to estimate nucleated cell counts. TCRdb's copy holds only in-frame clones and misses some; the assay was immunoSEQ multiplex PCR. The V and J calls and clone size come from that table; D and trimming were worked out from the DNA. The sample gives approximately 320,000 clones, approximately 88% of which show up once; 8% to 9.5% is in the top ten.

The V gene is TRBV28, the J gene TRBJ2-2; D is uncertain. This receptor was identified in a woman between 18 and 29 years old who had recovered from COVID-19. The sample taken for sequencing was PBMCs or T cells enriched from blood (not recorded which). DNA for the CDR3: TGTGCCAGCAGTTTTAGGAACACCGGGGAGCTGTTTTTT. Its protein is CASSFRNTGELFF.